Below, one TCR beta chain is given with its context. Its antigen is undetermined. The data are from a study of T cells after yellow fever vaccination. TCR cDNA was made by 5'RACE template switching, adding a universal primer site and UMIs. MiXCR, applied by TCRdb to the 5' RACE reads, yields one record per CDR3 protein. Seen here are 160,000 or so distinct CDR3 sequences, around 7.2% observed once, and the top ten hold roughly 2.5%. General study points: Researchers report a weaker secondary response that nonetheless peaked faster, day 5 versus 15. CD4 and CD8 compartments shared a small share of clonotypes, likely from convergent recombination. Abundant bulk-population clonotypes could contaminate the FACS-sorted repertoires.

V dropped 2 bases and J dropped 0; count of bases not matched to a gene: 4. The CDR3 is 17 residues long. Germline CDR1 and CDR2: MNHNS and SASEGT. The chain carries TRBV6-1 and TRBJ2-1; 10 nucleotides line up with TRBD2. The TCR originated in a man between 18 and 29 years old who received the YFV17D yellow fever vaccine. This sample comprised CD4+ T cells sorted from PBMCs, obtained 5 days after the first yellow fever vaccination. The CDR3 region is CASSETPSGSSYNEQFF. The CDR3 region has the DNA TGTGCCAGCAGTGAAACCCCTAGCGGGAGCTCCTACAATGAGCAGTTCTTC.